The 30 T cell receptor beta chains below come from one sample, sequenced in a study of blood T cell repertoires in COVID-19. Sequenced by immunoSEQ multiplex PCR; TCRdb stores in-frame clones only, minus some. The table lists under 200,000 clones, approximately 81% of them singletons. Input material: peripheral blood. The receptor set was obtained from a woman between 50 and 59 years old with COVID-19, enrolled during active disease.

This chain uses TRBV6-2 or TRBV6-3 with TRBJ2-1; D may be TRBD2 (6 bases). V dropped 1 base and J dropped 3 bases, with 28 bases sitting between them. The CDR3 sequence is 21 residues long. Germline V gives CDR1 MNHEY, CDR2 SVGEGT. This chain's CDR3 is CASSYFSILRDPGGNYNEQFF. The CDR3 DNA reads as TGTGCCAGCAGTTACTTTTCGATACTCCGGGACCCCGGAGGGAACTACAATGAGCAGTTCTTC.

This clone came up a few times. The chain carries TRBV6-2 or TRBV6-3 and TRBJ2-2, with 10 bases that match TRBD1. The V segment lost 6 bases and the J segment 6 bases; nucleotides outside the gene matches: 7. The CDR3 length is 15 residues. Germline V lookup: CDR1 MNHEY, CDR2 SVGEGT. The CDR3 DNA sequence: TGTGCCAGCAGCCCTGGACAGGGGGGACCCGGGGAGCTGTTTTTT. Translated, it gives CASSPGQGGPGELFF.

The chain couples TRBV28 to TRBJ1-2, with 10 bases matching TRBD1. V shed 5 bases and J 3 bases; nucleotides not matched to a gene: 6. This CDR3 is built from 15 residues. Looked up from germline, CDR1 is MDHEN and CDR2 is SYDVKM. In nucleotides, the CDR3 is TGTGCCAGCAGTCCACTCGGGACAGGGGACTATGGCTACACCTTC. Its protein product is CASSPLGTGDYGYTF.

The chain employs TRBV27 and TRBJ1-1; possible D gene TRBD1, 5 bases. Trimming took off 6 bases at V and 4 bases at J, with 12 bases between the two ends. The CDR3 has 13 residues. Looked up from germline, CDR1 is MNHEY and CDR2 is SMNVEV (reference sequence). The CDR3 DNA reads TGTGCCAGCAGGTGGGGACTTGGCACTGAAGCTTTCTTT. Encoded protein: CASRWGLGTEAFF.

The V and J genes are TRBV2 and TRBJ2-7; possibly TRBD1 for D (6 bases). Deletions cut 8 bases from V and 2 bases from J, with 13 bases between. This CDR3 is 13 amino acids long. The germline CDR1 and CDR2 sequences are SNHLY and FYNNEI. The DNA for the CDR3 is TGTGCCAGCTTCCAGGGGCCGACCTACGAGCAGTACTTC. Its translation: CASFQGPTYEQYF.

The CDR3 is CASSPNGGGDTQYF. The DNA for the CDR3 is TGTGCCAGCAGCCCAAACGGGGGGGGAGATACGCAGTATTTT. The chain has TRBV11-2 and TRBJ2-3; 8 bases map to TRBD2. Germline V lookup: CDR1 SGHAT, CDR2 FQNNGV. V was clipped by 5 bases and J by 5 bases; unmatched bases: 6. The length of the CDR3 is 14 residues.

The V gene is TRBV24-1, the J gene TRBJ2-3; no clear D gene. Trimming took off 5 bases at V and 5 bases at J, with 10 bases between the two ends. Germline CDR1 KGHDR, CDR2 SFDVKD. The CDR3 totals 13 residues. Here the CDR3 DNA reads TGTGCCACCAGTGTGTCCGGTGGAGATACGCAGTATTTT. It is translated as CATSVSGGDTQYF.

V gene TRBV27 combines with J gene TRBJ2-2; 7 bases match TRBD1. Trimming cost V 5 bases and J 1 base; bases outside gene matches: 7. The CDR3 covers 16 residues. Germline values: CDR1 MNHEY, CDR2 SMNVEV (reference sequence). The CDR3 coding sequence is TGTGCCAGCAGTACCCCTCAGGGGGTGAACACCGGGGAGCTGTTTTTT. Protein sequence: CASSTPQGVNTGELFF.

The CDR3 spells CASSWGATNEKLFF. In DNA, the CDR3 is TGTGCCAGTAGTTGGGGGGCAACTAATGAAAAACTGTTTTTT. This chain links TRBV19 with TRBJ1-4; D may be TRBD1 (5 bases). Germline V gene lookup returns CDR1 LNHDA and CDR2 SQIVND (reference sequence). CDR3 size: 14 residues. Trimming took 5 bases from V and 0 from J, leaving 7 bases between them.

The chain uses TRBV5-1 and TRBJ1-3; 9 bases fit TRBD1. The CDR3 has 14 residues. CDR1 SGHRS and CDR2 YFSETQ come from the germline V gene. V shed 5 bases, J shed 6 bases, and the junction held 6 bases outside the gene matches. CDR3 in amino acids: CASRSGQGINTIYF. The CDR3 DNA sequence: TGCGCCAGCAGATCGGGACAGGGAATAAACACCATATATTTT.

This clone was observed many times. The chain has TRBV5-1 and TRBJ2-6; possible D gene TRBD2, 6 bases. Per the germline V gene, CDR1 is SGHRS and CDR2 is YFSETQ. This CDR3 has 15 amino acids. V lost 4 bases and J 4 bases, leaving 12 bases between the germline ends. The CDR3 region is CASSDGTPGANVLTF. CDR3 sequence (DNA): TGCGCCAGCAGCGACGGGACTCCGGGGGCCAACGTCCTGACTTTC.

V is TRBV28 and J is TRBJ2-1; no clear D gene. Germline CDR1 is MDHEN and CDR2 is SYDVKM. The germline V and J ends were trimmed by 10 bases and 2 bases, with 3 bases remaining between them. The CDR3 runs 10 residues. In DNA, the CDR3 is TGTGCCACTGCCTACAATGAGCAGTTCTTC. Translation: CATAYNEQFF.

This rearrangement joins TRBV6-6 to TRBJ1-1, with 8 bases fitting TRBD1. The CDR3 sequence is 15 residues long. From germline, CDR1 is MNHNY and CDR2 SVGAGI (reference sequence). V was clipped by 6 bases and J by 1 base; unmatched bases: 7. The DNA of the CDR3 is TGTGCCAGCAGCACTCTAACAGGGGGGAACACTGAAGCTTTCTTT. It encodes CASSTLTGGNTEAFF.

The chain carries TRBV15 and TRBJ1-5; D possibly corresponds to TRBD1 (6 bases). Trimming pared 4 bases from V and 2 bases from J, leaving 36 bases between. The CDR3 runs 23 residues. CDR1 and CDR2 (germline): LNHNV, YYDKDF (reference sequence). CDR3: CATSISVGETRQDPYRGNQPQHF. The CDR3 coding sequence is TGTGCCACCAGCATTTCGGTTGGGGAGACAAGACAGGACCCCTACCGGGGCAATCAGCCCCAGCATTTT.

Note on this clone: Other nucleotide sequences from this sample produce the same CDR3. The rearrangement links TRBV5-1 to TRBJ1-5; 8 bases map to TRBD1. The CDR3 covers 14 residues. J gave up 7 bases and V 4 bases, and 7 bases lay outside the gene matches. CDR1 and CDR2 from the germline V gene are SGHRS and YFSETQ. The DNA of the CDR3 is TGCGCCAGCAGCCCAGGACAGGGAGGGCAGCCCCAGCATTTT. Its translation: CASSPGQGGQPQHF.

This clone was counted a few times. The chain employs TRBV6-1 and TRBJ1-2, with unresolved D. V was pared by 1 base and J by 4 bases, with 7 bases between. This CDR3 has 13 residues. CDR1 is MNHNS, CDR2 SASEGT, per germline. Here the CDR3 reads CASSEGLIYGYTF. In DNA form, the CDR3 reads TGTGCCAGCAGTGAAGGACTAATCTATGGCTACACCTTC.

The chain couples TRBV7-3 to TRBJ2-5, with D perhaps matching TRBD2 (5 bases). CDR1 and CDR2 from the germline V gene are SGHTA and FQGTGA. V was cut by 6 bases and J by 5 bases, with 13 bases left in between. The CDR3 has 13 residues. The chain's CDR3 is CASRSAGGETQYF. The CDR3 DNA follows: TGTGCCAGCAGGTCCGCAGGCGGGGAGACCCAGTACTTC.

V usage is TRBV6-1 and J usage is TRBJ1-2; weak D call: TRBD1 (5 bases). Germline CDR1 reads MNHNS; CDR2 reads SASEGT. There are 15 residues in the CDR3. V was cut by 1 base and J by 3 bases, with 12 bases left in between. The CDR3 DNA sequence: TGTGCCAGCAGTGAAGTGGACATTGACTACTATGGCTACACCTTC. Encoded protein: CASSEVDIDYYGYTF.

CDR3 DNA: TGTGCCAGCGGCAACAGCATTCAGTACTTC. It translates to CASGNSIQYF. V and J are TRBV3-1 (or the pseudogene TRBV3-2) and TRBJ2-4; D unresolved. Trimming removed 8 bases at V and 9 bases at J, with 8 bases between. The CDR3 spans 10 residues. Germline V CDR1 and CDR2: LGHDT, YNNKEL (reference sequence).

The rearrangement links TRBV28 to TRBJ2-7; 11 nucleotides agree with TRBD1. In germline, CDR1 is MDHEN, CDR2 SYDVKM. V dropped 7 bases and J dropped 2; count of bases not matched to a gene: 7. This CDR3 region has 15 residues. Here the CDR3 DNA reads TGTGCCAGCACTTACCGGGACAGGGGGGCCTACGAGCAGTACTTC. This codes for CASTYRDRGAYEQYF. The whole variable domain, remainder taken from reference TRBV28 and TRBJ2-7, is DVKVTQSSRYLVKRTGEKVFLECVQDMDHENMFWYRQDPGLGLRLIYFSYDVKMKEKGDIPEGYSVSREKKERFSLILESASTNQTSMYLCASTYRDRGAYEQYFGPGTRLTVT.

V is TRBV18 and J is TRBJ1-1; weak D call: TRBD1 (5 bases). This CDR3 has 15 amino acids. V was shortened by 0 bases and J by 5 bases, with 13 bases between the two germline ends. From germline, CDR1 is KGHSH and CDR2 LQKENI. CDR3 coding DNA: TGTGCCAGCTCACCACCGGCGGGGGGGAGGACTGAAGCTTTCTTT. Translating gives CASSPPAGGRTEAFF.

The V and J genes are TRBV5-1 and TRBJ2-3, with 12 bases identical to TRBD2. V lost 4 bases and J lost 3; bases outside the gene matches: 18. The germline gives CDR1 SGHRS, CDR2 YFSETQ. The CDR3 loop spans 20 amino acids. The CDR3, as DNA: TGCGCCAGCAGCCCCCGGGGTGGGGCTAGCGGGGGGGCCGGTACAGATACGCAGTATTTT. Amino acid sequence: CASSPRGGASGGAGTDTQYF.

This clone was observed a few times. The chain links TRBV3-1 (or the pseudogene TRBV3-2) to TRBJ1-1, with D uncertain. Germline CDR1 LGHDT, CDR2 YNNKEL (reference sequence). CDR3 size: 13 residues. The ends were cut back, 3 bases at V and 1 base at J, with 6 bases in the middle. The DNA for the CDR3 is TGTGCCAGCAGCCATACAGAGAACACTGAAGCTTTCTTT. It encodes CASSHTENTEAFF.

This rearrangement joins TRBV4-1 to TRBJ2-2, with D possibly matching TRBD2 (5 bases). This CDR3 spans 14 amino acids. Germline V gene lookup returns CDR1 MGHRA and CDR2 YSYEKL. With 4 bases removed from V and 6 bases from J, the gap between germline ends came to 12 bases. The CDR3, as DNA: TGCGCCAGCAGCCCCGTGTCGGAGGCCGGGGAGCTGTTTTTT. Translated: CASSPVSEAGELFF.

In nucleotides, the CDR3 is TGTGCCAGCAGTTACTCAGAGGTTAGCACAGATACGCAGTATTTT. Translating it yields CASSYSEVSTDTQYF. The chain is built from TRBV6-2 or TRBV6-3 and TRBJ2-3; D remains unclear. The CDR3 length is 15 residues. Looked up from germline, CDR1 is MNHEY and CDR2 is SVGEGT. V lost 0 bases and J lost 0, with 7 bases in between.

This rearrangement joins TRBV6-4 to TRBJ2-3; 8 bases align to TRBD2. Germline V lookup: CDR1 MRHNA, CDR2 SNTAGT. V shed 4 bases and J 5 bases; nucleotides not matched to a gene: 8. This CDR3 region has 15 residues. The CDR3 DNA sequence: TGTGCCAGCAGTGCAGGCGCGGGGGGCCAAGATACGCAGTATTTT. Its protein is CASSAGAGGQDTQYF.

The chain is built from TRBV27 and TRBJ2-1; 13 bases line up with TRBD2. The CDR3 has 18 residues. J lost 0 bases, V lost 6 bases, and 8 bases had no gene match. Germline values: CDR1 MNHEY, CDR2 SMNVEV (reference sequence). CDR3 sequence reads: CASSSGLAGSNSYNEQFF. The CDR3 coding sequence is TGTGCCAGCAGCTCGGGACTAGCGGGGTCCAACTCCTACAATGAGCAGTTCTTC.

The sample holds a few counts of this clone. The rearrangement joins TRBV2 to TRBJ1-4; D is uncertain. From germline, CDR1 is SNHLY and CDR2 FYNNEI. Deletions cut 3 bases from V and 4 bases from J, with 9 bases between. CDR3 length: 14 amino acids. Written as DNA, the CDR3 is TGTGCCAGCAGTGATCAACGGTTTAATGAAAAACTGTTTTTT. It codes for CASSDQRFNEKLFF.

This chain links TRBV5-4 with TRBJ2-7; 8 nucleotides agree with TRBD1. Germline-derived CDR1 and CDR2 are SGHNT and YYREEE (reference sequence). The ends lost 4 bases at V and 4 bases at J; junction bases unmatched: 7. The CDR3 is 14 residues long. CDR3 sequence: CASSPGTGPYEQYF. CDR3 in DNA: TGTGCCAGCAGCCCCGGGACAGGACCGTACGAGCAGTACTTC.

This rearrangement joins TRBV18 to TRBJ1-1; tentative D call: TRBD1 (6 bases). V lost 1 base and J lost 1, with 7 bases in between. The CDR3 runs 14 residues. The germline V gene has CDR1 KGHSH and CDR2 LQKENI. CDR3 coding DNA: TGTGCCAGCTCACCACTGACAGGGAACACTGAAGCTTTCTTT. This gives the protein CASSPLTGNTEAFF. The variable domain in full, completed from reference TRBV18 and TRBJ1-1, reads NAGVMQNPRHLVRRRGQEARLRCSPMKGHSHVYWYRQLPEEGLKFMVYLQKENIIDESGMPKERFSAEFPKEGPSILRIQQVVRGDSAAYFCASSPLTGNTEAFFGQGTRLTVV.